The sequence of this T cell receptor (beta chain) was determined in a study of Ad26.COV2.S vaccination and SARS-CoV-2 variants (TCRdb year 2021). Regarding the research as a whole: Vaccine-arm donors were drawn from COV1001, a multicentre, randomized, double-blind, placebo-controlled phase I-IIa trial of Ad26.COV2.S in healthy adults. Trial participants were randomized into five groups of five, in which low-dose or high-dose Ad26.COV2.S was given once or twice, or placebo was given on both occasions. Blinding of investigators to trial group allocation was maintained during experiments and outcome assessment. Ad26.COV2.S was administered intramuscularly at a dose of 5x10^10 or 1x10^11 viral particles, either as one shot or as two shots given 56 days apart. A total of around 32 samples were included in the TCR-sequenced set, comprising around 19 Ad26.COV2.S vaccine recipients, 5 placebo recipients and 8 SARS-CoV-2 convalescent individuals. The specificity and breadth of SARS-CoV-2-reactive T cell receptors after Ad26.COV2.S vaccination were assessed by TCRbeta repertoire sequencing. Paper-wide results and their limitations: Higher spike-specific TCR breadth was observed in Ad26.COV2.S recipients than in placebo recipients (P = 0.0014). The study was not powered to compare responses between vaccine doses or regimens. After vaccination, substantial breadth of spike-specific CD8+ and CD4+ T cell responses was reported. Comparable non-spike TCR breadth was observed between vaccine and placebo recipients, consistent with only spike being contained in the vaccine. It was noted by the authors that total T cell responses may have been underestimated by the TCR breadth and depth analyses.

Reading the label with the study, this specimen's treatment or condition is: 15 to 20 received Ad26.COV2.S at low or high dose, single or two shots; several received placebo; per-sample allocation not given. Repertoires of vaccine and placebo recipients were sequenced from samples collected on day 63 after the first injection. In Cohort 1b, 20 to 25 adults aged 18-55 years were enrolled at a single site in Boston, USA, between 29 July and 7 August 2020. As a vaccine, Ad26.COV2.S was a replication-incompetent adenovirus type 26 vector that expressed a prefusion-stabilized SARS-CoV-2 spike protein derived from the original Wuhan strain. The immunoSEQ Assay was the method used to sequence TCRbeta CDR3 regions. After extraction, genomic DNA underwent amplification by bias-controlled multiplex PCR, followed by high-throughput sequencing. The study's own analysis went as follows. Collapsing and filtering of sequences were performed to quantify the absolute abundance of each unique TCRbeta CDR3 region. T cell fraction was estimated by normalization of TCRbeta template counts to usable DNA, with usable DNA being measured through amplification of reference genes present in all nucleated cells. Repertoire TCRs were annotated as SARS-CoV-2-specific by exact matching of V gene, CDR3 amino acid sequence and J gene to a known reactive TCR set. The reference SARS-CoV-2 TCR set came from MIRA and was filtered for enrichment in COVID-19-positive ImmuneCODE repertoires, removing public or cross-reactive TCRs. Based on the MIRA antigens, annotated TCRs were further analysed at the level of specific ORF or position within ORF. Breadth was defined as annotated unique rearrangements over total unique productive rearrangements; depth was the summed frequency of those rearrangements. Two-sided Wilcoxon rank-sum tests were applied when comparing TCR breadth between groups. The immuneACCESS repertoire file appears here via TCRdb, limited to in-frame rearrangements. These files lack a portion of the clones; in checked studies, under half of the deficit traces to unresolved V genes, and the cause of the others is not known. The V and J calls and the clone size are those of that table, but D and trimming were determined from the DNA. Recorded for this sample are about 410,000 clones; around 92% of them occurred a single time. The ten top clones hold less than 2% of the sample.

About this clone itself: Its binding antigen is unknown. No quality values exist for individual bases; no much larger clone is one base distant.

Between the V and J ends, shortened by 4 bases and 5 bases respectively, the junction contains 12 bases. The CDR1 and CDR2 encoded by the germline V gene (reference sequence) are LGHDT and YNNKEL. Counted from cysteine to phenylalanine, this CDR3 has 14 amino acids. The DNA shown is the 42-base CDR3, in frame from base 1. The rearranged segments are TRBV3-1 (or the pseudogene TRBV3-2) and TRBJ2-1, with a tentative D gene TRBD2 over 6 matching bases. The clonotype comes from a person aged 18-65 years who received the Ad26.COV2.S COVID-19 vaccine or a placebo. The specimen was peripheral blood, collected in a trial of Ad26.COV2.S vaccine versus placebo. The DNA sequence is TGTGCCAGCAGCCCCGGGACTCCCCACAATGAGCAGTTCTTC. Its protein product is CASSPGTPHNEQFF.